This T cell receptor (beta chain) stems from a study of lymphopenia after photon versus proton radiotherapy. Study conclusions and caveats: Oligoclonal CD8+ Temra expansion after nadir drove photon patients' diversity drop.

A remark on this clone: Its antigen is undetermined.

The data were produced by immunoSEQ multiplex PCR, yet TCRdb's version contains in-frame clones alone and is incomplete. Of more than 70,000 clones in the sample, 83% were seen once. V was clipped by 1 base and J by 0 bases, with 11 bases between them. The CDR3 is made up of 16 amino acids. Germline V gene sequence: CDR1 SGHTA, CDR2 FQGNSA. The sample consisted of peripheral blood, taken from a patient treated with proton-based radiotherapy. The chain is built from TRBV7-2 and TRBJ2-3; no clear D. The sequence was collected from a man aged 55 to 70 with pancreatic cancer. CDR3 sequence: CASSLDTASSTDTQYF. The CDR3 nucleotides read TGTGCCAGCAGCTTAGACACAGCCTCTAGCACAGATACGCAGTATTTT.